This passage covers 9 T cell receptor beta chains from one sample sequenced in a study of T cell changes during pregnancy in multiple sclerosis (dated by TCRdb to between 2018 and 2021). The receptor library was made with the immunoSEQ multiplex PCR assay. As stored in TCRdb, this immuneACCESS dataset retains in-frame rearrangements with V and J assigned. A fraction of the clones does not appear; measured against another copy, unresolved V genes explain less than half of the discrepancy, and the remainder lacks a known reason. The sample table records around 45,000 clones; about 91% of these occur just once. 0.6% to 0.75% of the sample rests with the top ten. Sequencing was performed on CD4+ T cells from peripheral blood mononuclear cells, taken before pregnancy. These TCRs come from a female donor with multiple sclerosis, enrolled in a pregnancy study.

The V and J genes are TRBV9 and TRBJ2-5; D is perhaps TRBD2 (6 bases). The germline CDR1 and CDR2 sequences are SGDLS and YYNGEE. The CDR3 covers 16 residues. Trimming shortened V by 0 bases and J by 5 bases, and 17 bases separated the two germline ends. The CDR3 DNA is TGTGCCAGCAGCGTAGAAGGACGCCTAGCGTGGGAGACCCAGTACTTC. Its protein is CASSVEGRLAWETQYF.

This clone was picked up one time. V and J are TRBV19 and TRBJ2-5; TRBD1 might be the D (6 bases). In germline, CDR1 is LNHDA, CDR2 SQIVND (reference sequence). The CDR3 has 13 amino acids. Trimming cost V 5 bases and J 5 bases, with 12 bases left between them. The CDR3, as DNA: TGTGCCAGTAGTCCAGGGGCAGGCGAGACCCAGTACTTC. Residues: CASSPGAGETQYF.

This clone has just one count. This rearrangement joins TRBV9 to TRBJ2-5; 9 bases are a match to TRBD2. The junction had 6 bases not matched to a gene; V was cut back by 2 bases and J by 4 bases. Germline loops: CDR1 SGDLS, CDR2 YYNGEE. The CDR3 spans 15 residues. The DNA of the CDR3 is TGTGCCAGCAGCGTTGGCGGGGGGGCCGGAGAGACCCAGTACTTC. Its protein product is CASSVGGGAGETQYF.

J is TRBJ1-4 and V is TRBV7-2; D is possibly TRBD1 (5 bases). This CDR3 comprises 15 residues. Trimming left V 3 bases short and J 8 bases short, with 16 bases between. CDR1 SGHTA and CDR2 FQGNSA come from the germline V gene. Written as DNA, the CDR3 is TGTGCCAGCAGCTTCCCGGGGGGAAGAGGAGAAAAACTGTTTTTT. Encoded protein: CASSFPGGRGEKLFF.

The rearrangement uses TRBV19 and TRBJ2-5; TRBD1 agrees at 7 bases. The CDR3 spans 13 residues. Per the germline V gene, CDR1 is LNHDA and CDR2 is SQIVND (reference sequence). Unmatched junction bases numbered 3, after V lost 6 bases and J lost 2 bases. CDR3 loop: CASRGTEQETQYF. In nucleotides, the CDR3 is TGTGCCAGTAGGGGGACAGAACAAGAGACCCAGTACTTC.

The chain joins TRBV18 to TRBJ1-1, with 8 nucleotides matching TRBD1. CDR3 length: 17 amino acids. J lost 1 base, V lost 3 bases, and 10 bases had no gene match. Germline lookup yields CDR1 KGHSH and CDR2 LQKENI. CDR3 in amino acids: CASSPNLRGQANTEAFF. DNA of the CDR3: TGTGCCAGCTCACCCAACCTCAGGGGGCAGGCGAACACTGAAGCTTTCTTT.

This sequence joins TRBV19 and TRBJ2-7, with TRBD1 identical over 11 bases. Losses at the gene ends were 5 bases for V and 6 bases for J; bases not matched to a gene: 6. The CDR3 length is 14 residues. Germline CDR1 reads LNHDA; CDR2 reads SQIVND (reference sequence). The CDR3 loop is CASSSGTGGIEQYF. The DNA for the CDR3 is TGTGCCAGTAGTTCCGGGACAGGGGGGATCGAGCAGTACTTC.

V and J are TRBV6-5 and TRBJ1-2; tentatively, D is TRBD1 (6 bases). The germline V gene encodes CDR1 MNHEY and CDR2 SVGAGI. The CDR3 has 15 amino acids. V lost 6 bases to trimming and J lost 7 bases, with 21 bases between them. The CDR3 loop is CASSRRGTPLGGYTF. Written as DNA, the CDR3 is TGTGCCAGCAGCCGAAGGGGGACACCCCTCGGTGGCTACACCTTC.

The chain carries TRBV18 and TRBJ2-7; 10 bases are a match to TRBD2. The CDR3 runs 15 residues. Germline CDR1 KGHSH, CDR2 LQKENI. With 0 bases clipped from V and 4 bases from J, the junction kept 3 bases outside the gene matches. The CDR3 DNA reads as TGTGCCAGCTCACCACCCGCTAGCGGGGGATACGAGCAGTACTTC. Its translation is CASSPPASGGYEQYF.